The clone carrying this T cell receptor beta chain turned up a few times. These data are taken from a study of T cells in Graves' hyperthyroidism and ophthalmopathy. Study-level background: Peripheral blood collection took place at initial diagnosis, before any treatment.

The CDR3 has 12 amino acids. Trimming took off 6 bases at V and 6 bases at J, with 12 bases between the two ends. Germline CDR1 MDHEN, CDR2 SYDVKM. Criteria for exclusion of patients were uncontrolled infection, other autoimmune disease, pregnancy or lactation. Every diagnosis used clinical symptoms, serum thyroxine and TRAb, thyroid ultrasound and orbital computed tomography. Regions amplified from RNA transcripts were the TCR beta CDR3 regions. The HTBI primer set was used in a first-round RT-PCR of the TCR CDR3. TCRdb reanalysed the multiplex PCR reads using MiXCR and keeps one entry per CDR3 protein. The data show some 490,000 distinct CDR3 sequences, roughly 22% seen once.

This rearrangement joins TRBV28 to TRBJ2-7; D is unclear. The sequencing input was blood. This TCR was recovered from a woman between 65 and 79 years old with Graves' ophthalmopathy. The CDR3: CASSHRPGEQYF. CDR3 coding DNA: TGTGCCAGCAGCCACCGACCCGGCGAGCAGTACTTC.